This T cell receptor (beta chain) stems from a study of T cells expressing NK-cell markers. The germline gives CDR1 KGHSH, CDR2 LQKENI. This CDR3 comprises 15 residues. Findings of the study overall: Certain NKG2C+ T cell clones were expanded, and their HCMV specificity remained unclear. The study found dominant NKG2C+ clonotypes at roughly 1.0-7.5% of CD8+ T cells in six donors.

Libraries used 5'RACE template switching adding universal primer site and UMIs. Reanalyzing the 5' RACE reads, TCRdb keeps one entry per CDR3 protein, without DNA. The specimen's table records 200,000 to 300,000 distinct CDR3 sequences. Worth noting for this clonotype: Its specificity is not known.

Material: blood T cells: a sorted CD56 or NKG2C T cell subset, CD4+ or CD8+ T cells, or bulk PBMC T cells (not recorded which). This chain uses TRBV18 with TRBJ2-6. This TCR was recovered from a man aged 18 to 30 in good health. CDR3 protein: CASEPRSSGANVLTF.